This T cell receptor (beta chain) was observed in a study of monozygotic twins with inflammatory bowel disease (dated by TCRdb to about 2019). For context, the study as a whole: The complete study included 28 monozygotic twin pairs: 19 IBD-discordant Danish pairs and nine German pairs, of which four were IBD-concordant and five were IBD-discordant. Within discordant pairs, disease-associated traits were sought mainly by comparing IBD patients with their genetically identical healthy co-twins. Each individual had, on average, about 151 000 unique TCRalpha sequences and 181 000 unique TCRbeta sequences available for analysis.

Libraries came from 5' RACE. Each TCR library was prepared from around 3,400 ng of total RNA. cDNA was synthesized with SMARTScribe reverse transcriptase in eight separate reactions per sample. Unique molecular identifiers containing a 6-nucleotide sample barcode were introduced through template switching during cDNA synthesis. Two nested PCRs of roughly 16 and 10 cycles amplified the TCRalpha and TCRbeta cDNA, and bead purification followed each PCR. Before amplification, the cDNA was treated with uracil DNA-glycosylase and purified using the QIAquick PCR purification kit. The second PCR added Illumina TruSeq-compatible adapters along with sample-specific barcodes. Library quality and concentration were checked on TapeStation and Qubit, and libraries were pooled at approximately 5 ng each. Sequencing of pooled libraries was carried out on an Illumina HiSeq2500 single-index Rapid Run using 2 x 100 bp reads and custom sequencing primers. Per the original workflow: MiGEC version 1.2.6 was used for UMI-based consensus assembly to correct PCR and sequencing errors. V(D)J alignment, clonotype assembly and CDR3 extraction were performed with MiXCR version 2.1.1. To normalise gene usage, clonotype sharing and MAIT/NKT TCR abundance, the analysis used the top 1000, 10 000 and 20 000 clonotypes per sample. After downsampling to 27 000 UMIs, diversity was calculated as the inverse Simpson index using the vegan R package. Statistical testing used paired Mann-Whitney U tests on the discordant twin pairs and applied Benjamini-Hochberg correction for multiple testing. Reprocessed by TCRdb, the reads give a single entry per CDR3 protein sequence, without DNA. V and J calls and clone size were set by TCRdb, not the authors. This sample's table contains approximately 390,000 distinct CDR3 sequences. The ten most abundant clones make up around 2.5% of the sample.

From each donor, a roughly 2.6 ml peripheral blood sample was collected into PAXgene tubes and stored at -80 degrees C. Without any T cell sorting, total RNA was extracted from whole blood using the PAXgene blood miRNA kit on an automated QIAcube. Peripheral blood from monozygotic twin pairs who were concordant or discordant for inflammatory bowel disease underwent deep TCRalpha and TCRbeta repertoire profiling using unique molecular barcoding. Smoking habits were recorded for all twin pairs, and each individual was classified as a current, former or never smoker. From a lookup of the germline V gene (reference sequence), CDR1 and CDR2 are MNHNY and SVGAGI. Its CDR3 holds 14 amino acids, cysteine through phenylalanine. A DNA sequence was not provided. As regards this clonotype: The antigen it recognizes is unknown.

Broad study findings and their caveats: Concordant and discordant twins showed no difference in repertoire similarity, possibly because of limited statistical power. Because patients were on differing immunosuppressive treatments, the repertoires may have picked up extra background noise and inter-individual variability. Compared with healthy twins, IBD patients had fewer clonotypes in common with other individuals, a difference most pronounced in patients showing signs of disease activity. Distinction between different T cell subtypes could not be achieved in the analysis. No single strong signal or clonotype linked to IBD turned up in the results, so the idea that one exists was not supported. IBD patients had lower TCRbeta repertoire diversity, measured by the inverse Simpson index, than their healthy co-twins.

This receptor was taken from a human donor with ulcerative colitis or Crohn's disease, or a healthy co-twin of an affected twin (not recorded which). The V gene is TRBV6-6 and the J gene is TRBJ2-5; TCRdb lists TRBD1, though no DNA is available to test this call. The sequencing sample was made of blood. The CDR3 protein is CASSPPGEVETQYF.